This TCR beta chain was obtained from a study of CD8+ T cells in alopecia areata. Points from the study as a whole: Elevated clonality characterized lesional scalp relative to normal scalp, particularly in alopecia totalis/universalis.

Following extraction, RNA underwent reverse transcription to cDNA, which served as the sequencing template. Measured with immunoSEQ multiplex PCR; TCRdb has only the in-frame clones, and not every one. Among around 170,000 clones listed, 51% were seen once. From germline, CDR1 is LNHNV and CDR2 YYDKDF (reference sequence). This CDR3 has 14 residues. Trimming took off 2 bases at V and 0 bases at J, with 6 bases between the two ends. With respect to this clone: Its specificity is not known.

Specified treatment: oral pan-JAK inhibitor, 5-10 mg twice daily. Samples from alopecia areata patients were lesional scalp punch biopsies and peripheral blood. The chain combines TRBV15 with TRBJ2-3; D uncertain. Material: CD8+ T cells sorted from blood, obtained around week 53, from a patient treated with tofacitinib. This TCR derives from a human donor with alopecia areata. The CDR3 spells CATSRSDSTDTQYF. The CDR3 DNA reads TGTGCCACCAGCAGAAGCGACAGCACAGATACGCAGTATTTT.